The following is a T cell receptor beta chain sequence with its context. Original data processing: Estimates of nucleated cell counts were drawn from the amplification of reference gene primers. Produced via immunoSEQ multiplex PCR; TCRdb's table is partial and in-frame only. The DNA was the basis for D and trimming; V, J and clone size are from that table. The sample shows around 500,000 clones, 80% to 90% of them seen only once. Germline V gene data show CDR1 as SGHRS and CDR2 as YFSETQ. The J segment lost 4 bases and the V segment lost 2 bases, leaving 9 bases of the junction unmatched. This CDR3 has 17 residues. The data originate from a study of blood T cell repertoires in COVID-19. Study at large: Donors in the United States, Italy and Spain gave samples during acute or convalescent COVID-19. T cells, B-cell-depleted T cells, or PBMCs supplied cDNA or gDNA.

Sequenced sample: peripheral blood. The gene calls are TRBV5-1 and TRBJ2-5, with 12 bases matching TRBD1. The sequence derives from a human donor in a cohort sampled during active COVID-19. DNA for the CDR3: TGCGCCAGCAGCTTATCCGGGACAGGGGGCTCAGTAGAGACCCAGTACTTC. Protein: CASSLSGTGGSVETQYF.